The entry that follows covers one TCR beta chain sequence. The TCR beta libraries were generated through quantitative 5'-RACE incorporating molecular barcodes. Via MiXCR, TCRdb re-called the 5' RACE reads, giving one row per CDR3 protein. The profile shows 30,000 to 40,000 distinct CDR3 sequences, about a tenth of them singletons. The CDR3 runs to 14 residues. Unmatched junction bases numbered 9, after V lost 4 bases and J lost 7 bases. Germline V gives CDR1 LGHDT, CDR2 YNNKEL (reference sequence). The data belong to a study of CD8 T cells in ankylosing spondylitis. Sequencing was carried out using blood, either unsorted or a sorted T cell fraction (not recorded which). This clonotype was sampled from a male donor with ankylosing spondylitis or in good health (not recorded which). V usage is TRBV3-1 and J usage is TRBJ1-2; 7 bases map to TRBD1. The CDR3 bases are TGTGCCAGCAGCCTCTCCGACAGGGCAAGTGGCTACACCTTC. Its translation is CASSLSDRASGYTF. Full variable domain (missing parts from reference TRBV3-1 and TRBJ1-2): DTAVSQTPKYLVTQMGNDKSIKCEQNLGHDTMYWYKQDSKKFLKIMFSYNNKELIINETVPNRFSPKSPDKAHLNLHINSLELGDSAVYFCASSLSDRASGYTFGSGTRLTVV.